A selection of T cell receptor beta chains follows, all from one sample in a study of cytomegalovirus exposure and HLA in healthy donors. The repertoire was sequenced with immunoSEQ multiplex PCR; TCRdb's copy has only in-frame clones and lacks some. The sample carries fewer than 250,000 clones, 65% to 85% recorded once. Sequencing was performed on PBMCs. Every receptor here comes from a woman younger than 30 in good health and CMV-seronegative. Both conserved end residues are part of each CDR3. The order of the fields is D gene, J gene, V gene, clone size, CDR3 DNA, CDR3 protein. A D gene is named only where the DNA matches it firmly. Rows may omit the clone size; those that give it use once, few, many or a size class.

.,TRBJ1-5,TRBV15,.,TGTGCCACCAGCAGAGATCGCCAGGCCAATCAGCCCCAGCATTTT,CATSRDRQANQPQHF
.,TRBJ1-2,TRBV7-9,.,TGTGCCAGCAGCTTAGCTGGAGGTCCATATGGCTACACCTTC,CASSLAGGPYGYTF
.,TRBJ2-7,TRBV6-5,.,TGTGCCAGCAGTTACGACATCGACTACGAGCAGTACTTC,CASSYDIDYEQYF
TRBD2,TRBJ2-5,TRBV5-1,.,TGCGCCAGCAGCCCTCGGACTAGCGGGGGGGAGACCCAGTACTTC,CASSPRTSGGETQYF
.,TRBJ2-5,TRBV11-2,.,TGTGCCAGCAGCTCGTTCGGGACTGACGAGACCCAGTACTTC,CASSSFGTDETQYF
TRBD1,TRBJ1-3,TRBV5-4,once,TGTGCCAGCGGGACAGGTGGAAACACCATATATTTT,CASGTGGNTIYF
.,TRBJ2-1,TRBV27,.,TGTGCCAGCAGGCCCGGGGGAGGTGGCAATGAGCAGTTCTTC,CASRPGGGGNEQFF
.,TRBJ1-4,TRBV6-5,once,TGTGCCAGCAGTTATGGTAGGGAGGATAATGAAAAACTGTTTTTT,CASSYGREDNEKLFF
TRBD2,TRBJ2-5,TRBV27,.,TGTGCCAGCAGTTTAAGAATGGCGGGGGGGCGGGAGACCCAGTACTTC,CASSLRMAGGRETQYF
TRBD1,TRBJ1-5,TRBV30,.,TGTGCCTCCCGACAGGGGGGGCTTTATAGCAATCAGCCCCAGCATTTT,CASRQGGLYSNQPQHF
TRBD1,TRBJ1-2,TRBV27,.,TGTGCCAGCAGTTATCGTCCGGGACAGGGCACCGGATCTCACTATGGCTACACCTTC,CASSYRPGQGTGSHYGYTF
TRBD1,TRBJ1-1,TRBV6-5,.,TGTGCCACTACGACAGGGGAGAACACTGAAGCTTTCTTT,CATTTGENTEAFF
TRBD1,TRBJ2-1,TRBV7-3,.,TGTGCCAGCAGCCTAACCGGGACAGTCAACAATGAGCAGTTCTTC,CASSLTGTVNNEQFF
TRBD2,TRBJ2-7,TRBV7-3,.,TGTGCCAGCAGCCGGGGGGGAATTAGCTCCTACGAGCAGTACTTC,CASSRGGISSYEQYF
.,TRBJ2-2,TRBV7-9,few,TGTGCCAGCAGCTCCCCTCGGACACCGAACACCGGGGAGCTGTTTTTT,CASSSPRTPNTGELFF